The 7 T cell receptor beta chains reported below all come from one sample, sequenced in a study of T cells in Graves' hyperthyroidism and ophthalmopathy. Amplified TCR beta CDR3 regions derived from RNA transcripts. RT-PCR in the first round (using the HTBI primer set) targeted the TCR CDR3. TCRdb passed the multiplex PCR reads through MiXCR, listing each CDR3 protein once. The data hold 610,000 or so distinct CDR3 sequences, with roughly 46% observed a single time. Sequencing input: peripheral blood or thyroid tissue (not recorded which). The receptors were gathered from a woman younger than 35 with Graves' hyperthyroidism.

This clonotype was observed at least ten times. The chain joins TRBV5-1 to TRBJ1-2; D is unresolved. CDR1 is SGHRS, CDR2 YFSETQ, per germline. This CDR3 has 12 residues. Trimming took off 0 bases at V and 5 bases at J, with 5 bases between the two ends. The DNA of the CDR3 is TGCGCCAGCAGCTTGGATGAATATGGCTACACCTTC. It yields the protein CASSLDEYGYTF.

The chain recombines TRBV5-5 with TRBJ2-7; TRBD2 agrees at 8 bases. The germline V gene has CDR1 SGHKS and CDR2 YYEKEE (reference sequence). The CDR3 is made up of 13 amino acids. Trimming cost V 7 bases and J 4 bases; bases outside gene matches: 7. DNA for the CDR3: TGTGCCAGCGGCCCCGGGACTAGTTACGAGCAGTACTTC. It translates to CASGPGTSYEQYF.

V is TRBV24-1 and J is TRBJ2-5; D is unresolved. Trimming pared 7 bases from V and 3 bases from J, leaving 17 bases between. This CDR3 is built from 15 residues. The germline V gene has CDR1 KGHDR and CDR2 SFDVKD. This CDR3 reads CATSSPPAKKETQYF. CDR3 bases: TGTGCCACCAGCTCACCACCGGCAAAGAAAGAGACCCAGTACTTC.

V gene TRBV5-1 combines with J gene TRBJ1-4, with a weak D call TRBD1 (5 bases). V was cut by 4 bases and J by 10 bases, with 17 bases left in between. The CDR3 is 14 amino acids. CDR1 SGHRS and CDR2 YFSETQ come from the germline V gene. This CDR3 reads CASSRDGLSGKLFF. CDR3 DNA sequence: TGCGCCAGCAGCCGGGACGGTCTCTCTGGAAAACTGTTTTTT.

The V call is TRBV3-2, the J call TRBJ1-3. TRBV3-2 is a pseudogene segment. The CDR3 length is 16 residues. The DNA for the CDR3 is TGTGCCAGCAGCCAAATATCTACTTCCTCTGGAAACACCATATATTTT. Translation gives CASSQISTSSGNTIYF.

The chain has TRBV7-2 and TRBJ1-2, with D maybe TRBD1 (6 bases). The length of the CDR3 is 13 residues. V was cut by 2 bases and J by 6 bases, with 10 bases left in between. Germline V gene lookup returns CDR1 SGHTA and CDR2 FQGNSA. DNA of the CDR3: TGTGCCAGCAGCTTAACTAGGGACAATGGCTACACCTTC. Translating it yields CASSLTRDNGYTF.

Notes on this clonotype: A much larger clone sits a single nucleotide away, making a read error possible. Written as DNA, the CDR3 is TGTGCCAGTAGTATAACTGGGCTCCAGCATTTT. Protein product: CASSITGLQHF. V gene TRBV19 combines with J gene TRBJ1-5; D is uncertain. V was cut by 2 bases and J by 12 bases, with 8 bases left in between. This CDR3 is 11 amino acids long. Germline V gene lookup returns CDR1 LNHDA and CDR2 SQIVND (reference sequence).